The clone carrying this T cell receptor (beta chain) was seen only a few times. This specimen belongs to a study of tumor-infiltrating lymphocytes in glioblastoma multiforme. TCR beta libraries were built from RNA through three nested multiplex PCR rounds using modified ARM-PCR. One entry per CDR3 protein results from TCRdb running MiXCR on the multiplex PCR reads. The sample has about 8,400 distinct CDR3 sequences, 65% to 80% seen once; the top ten hold 51%. This CDR3 has 17 residues. CDR1 is MDHEN and CDR2 is SYDVKM in the germline V gene. The junction had 10 bases not matched to a gene; V was cut back by 2 bases and J by 6 bases.

The clonotype was recovered from a male donor with glioblastoma. Sequencing used brain tumor tissue. The chain uses TRBV28 and TRBJ2-1; TRBD2 matches 10 bases. The CDR3: CASSLDLTAGGSNEQFF. As DNA, the CDR3 is TGTGCCAGCAGTTTAGACCTCACAGCGGGAGGGAGCAATGAGCAGTTCTTC. The full variable domain, its missing parts supplied by reference TRBV28 and TRBJ2-1, is DVKVTQSSRYLVKRTGEKVFLECVQDMDHENMFWYRQDPGLGLRLIYFSYDVKMKEKGDIPEGYSVSREKKERFSLILESASTNQTSMYLCASSLDLTAGGSNEQFFGPGTRLTVL.